One sample yielded the 19 T cell receptor beta chains listed below, sequenced in a study of shared clonotypes between healthy human individuals. Data came from immunoSEQ multiplex PCR; TCRdb stores just in-frame clones and leaves some out. Here the sample spans fewer than 550,000 clones, 75% to 80% being singletons. Sequenced input: PBMCs. These receptors all come from a woman between 40 and 55 years old in good health. Some clones in this sample may be carry-over from other donors' samples.

The rearrangement joins TRBV9 to TRBJ1-2, with no clear D. The V and J ends lost 0 bases and 3 bases respectively, with 15 bases between them. This CDR3 comprises 16 residues. The germline CDR1 and CDR2 sequences are SGDLS and YYNGEE. CDR3 sequence reads: CASSVGPIGRDYGYTF. The CDR3 nucleotides are TGTGCCAGCAGCGTAGGACCGATAGGGCGCGACTATGGCTACACCTTC.

The chain uses TRBV29-1 and TRBJ2-3; the D is unclear. Germline V gene lookup returns CDR1 SQVTM and CDR2 ANQGSEA. V shed 5 bases and J shed 2 bases, with 8 bases lying between them. This CDR3 has 12 residues. The chain's CDR3 is CSVWTYTDTQYF. DNA of the CDR3: TGCAGCGTTTGGACGTACACAGATACGCAGTATTTT.

This chain joins TRBV28 and TRBJ2-5, with 7 bases lining up with TRBD2. There are 15 residues in the CDR3. After removal of 7 bases from V and 5 bases from J, the junction contained 13 bases not matched to a gene. Germline V gene lookup returns CDR1 MDHEN and CDR2 SYDVKM. CDR3: CASTRLLGGQETQYF. The CDR3 nucleotides read TGTGCCAGCACCCGGCTTCTGGGAGGGCAGGAGACCCAGTACTTC.

This clone was seen more than once but under ten times. V and J are TRBV28 and TRBJ2-7, with D unresolved. V lost 5 bases and J lost 9, with 14 bases in between. Germline V gene data show CDR1 as MDHEN and CDR2 as SYDVKM. The CDR3 runs 12 residues. This CDR3 reads CASSGRLYGQYF. CDR3 DNA sequence: TGTGCCAGCAGTGGACGGTTATATGGGCAGTACTTC.

This chain uses TRBV5-6 with TRBJ2-7; D call uncertain. CDR3 size: 15 residues. CDR1 and CDR2 (germline): SGHDT, YYEEEE. The V gene lost 4 bases and the J gene lost 4 bases, with 18 bases spanning the gap. CDR3 region: CASSLRPPLGYEQYF. CDR3 bases: TGTGCCAGCAGCCTCCGCCCCCCCTTAGGATACGAGCAGTACTTC.

This chain joins TRBV7-2 and TRBJ2-3; possible D gene TRBD2, 5 bases. V lost 6 bases and J 0 bases, leaving 7 bases between the germline ends. Germline CDR1 reads SGHTA; CDR2 reads FQGNSA. This CDR3 spans 13 amino acids. CDR3 in DNA: TGTGCCAGCAGGGGCGGGAGCACAGATACGCAGTATTTT. It codes for CASRGGSTDTQYF. The full variable domain, with the rest looked up from reference TRBV7-2 and TRBJ2-3, is GAGVSQSPSNKVTEKGKDVELRCDPISGHTALYWYRQSLGQGLEFLIYFQGNSAPDKSGLPSDRFSAERTGGSVSTLTIQRTQQEDSAVYLCASRGGSTDTQYFGPGTRLTVL.

The V gene is TRBV9, the J gene TRBJ1-5; D unresolved. Per the germline V gene, CDR1 is SGDLS and CDR2 is YYNGEE. The CDR3 runs 14 residues. With 3 bases removed from V and 3 bases from J, the gap between germline ends came to 10 bases. DNA for the CDR3: TGTGCCAGCAGCGCCCGGGGTGCCAATCAGCCCCAGCATTTT. Amino acid sequence: CASSARGANQPQHF.

Many counts were recorded for this clone. The chain joins TRBV30 to TRBJ2-3, with 7 positions matching TRBD2. From germline, CDR1 is GTSNPN and CDR2 SVGIG (reference sequence). V shed 5 bases, J shed 2 bases, and the junction held 7 bases outside the gene matches. The CDR3 is 14 residues long. Here the CDR3 DNA reads TGTGCCTGGGTTGGGGGGGGATTCACAGATACGCAGTATTTT. This codes for CAWVGGGFTDTQYF.

V and J are TRBV27 and TRBJ2-7; D possibly corresponds to TRBD2 (6 bases). This CDR3 is built from 18 residues. Per the germline V gene, CDR1 is MNHEY and CDR2 is SMNVEV (reference sequence). V was shortened by 6 bases and J by 0 bases, with 24 bases between the two germline ends. CDR3 sequence (DNA): TGTGCCAGCAGCCTTCGGTCCCTGGCGGGCGGGACCTCCTACGAGCAGTACTTC. This translates into CASSLRSLAGGTSYEQYF.

This sequence joins TRBV28 and TRBJ2-7; D unresolved. Germline CDR1 MDHEN, CDR2 SYDVKM. This CDR3 is built from 14 residues. Trimming took 1 base from V and 1 from J, leaving 8 bases between them. In DNA form, the CDR3 reads TGTGCCAGCAGTTTATCCCCCCAGTCCTACGAGCAGTACTTC. Protein product: CASSLSPQSYEQYF.

The chain couples TRBV19 to TRBJ1-1, with a weak D call TRBD1 (5 bases). The length of the CDR3 is 15 residues. Trimming removed 2 bases at V and 1 base at J, with 11 bases between. CDR1 is LNHDA and CDR2 is SQIVND in the germline V gene (reference sequence). This chain's CDR3 is CASSIPQGGNTEAFF. The CDR3 bases are TGTGCCAGTAGTATACCCCAGGGCGGGAACACTGAAGCTTTCTTT.

This clone was seen a handful of times. This chain uses TRBV5-4 with TRBJ1-1, with D perhaps TRBD1 (5 bases). The germline V gene encodes CDR1 SGHNT and CDR2 YYREEE (reference sequence). Trimming removed 3 bases from V and 1 base from J, with 10 bases in between. The CDR3 consists of 14 residues. CDR3 protein: CASSSRQQNTEAFF. The DNA for the CDR3 is TGTGCCAGCAGCTCTCGACAGCAGAACACTGAAGCTTTCTTT.

The chain links TRBV29-1 to TRBJ2-1; D remains unclear. V was clipped by 3 bases and J by 4 bases, with 7 bases between them. CDR3 length: 12 residues. Germline values: CDR1 SQVTM, CDR2 ANQGSEA. The CDR3 spells CSVDGLYNEQFF. The CDR3 nucleotides read TGCAGCGTTGATGGGCTATACAATGAGCAGTTCTTC.

This clone was found once. The CDR3 loop reads CASSRSGSTDTQYF. The CDR3 DNA reads TGTGCCAGCAGCCGAAGCGGAAGCACAGATACGCAGTATTTT. The genes are TRBV7-3 and TRBJ2-3; TRBD2 is a possible D gene (5 bases). Germline V gene lookup returns CDR1 SGHTA and CDR2 FQGTGA. Trimming cost V 5 bases and J 0 bases, with 9 bases left between them. The CDR3 covers 14 residues.

Regarding this clone: This could be a read error, since a much larger clone is one nucleotide away. The gene calls are TRBV19 and TRBJ2-7, with D perhaps TRBD2 (6 bases). V was pared by 8 bases and J by 4 bases, with 9 bases between. CDR3 length: 11 amino acids. Germline V gene data show CDR1 as LNHDA and CDR2 as SQIVND (reference sequence). CDR3 bases: TGTGCCAGTCACGGGAGTTACGAGCAGTACTTC. As protein: CASHGSYEQYF.

This chain connects TRBV9 to TRBJ1-2, with a possible D match to TRBD1 (6 bases). CDR1 and CDR2 from the germline V gene are SGDLS and YYNGEE. CDR3 size: 13 residues. The V gene lost 4 bases and the J gene lost 7 bases, with 14 bases spanning the gap. In nucleotides, the CDR3 is TGTGCCAGCAGCCTTTCGGGGGCTAGTGGCTACACCTTC. This encodes CASSLSGASGYTF.

There are a few counts of this clone. The chain joins TRBV5-4 to TRBJ1-3, with 8 nucleotides matching TRBD1. The ends lost 5 bases at V and 9 bases at J; junction bases unmatched: 10. Looked up from germline, CDR1 is SGHNT and CDR2 is YYREEE (reference sequence). CDR3 length equals 14 residues. The CDR3 bases are TGTGCCAGCAGTCCGGACAGGGCCGGGAGCACCATATATTTT. Protein sequence: CASSPDRAGSTIYF.

The rearrangement uses TRBV15 and TRBJ2-7; D ambiguous. Germline V gene sequence: CDR1 LNHNV, CDR2 YYDKDF (reference sequence). The CDR3 length is 12 residues. Trimming left V 6 bases short and J 7 bases short, with 13 bases between. Written as DNA, the CDR3 is TGTGCCACCAGTTTGTGGGTCGGAGAGCAGTACTTC. As protein: CATSLWVGEQYF.

Only one count was recorded for this clone. V gene TRBV10-2 combines with J gene TRBJ2-3; no clear D. The CDR3 runs 14 residues. V gave up 0 bases and J gave up 7 bases, with 11 bases separating them. Looked up from germline, CDR1 is WSHSY and CDR2 is SAAADI. CDR3 bases: TGCGCCAGCAGTGAGTCCGGGTCTATGTATACGCAGTATTTT. Its translation is CASSESGSMYTQYF.